This T cell receptor beta chain was identified during a study of T cells in Graves' hyperthyroidism and ophthalmopathy. Study-level findings and limits: Within blood appeared most thyroid clonotypes that had expanded above 0.001.

This CDR3 spans 13 amino acids. V was pared by 8 bases and J by 5 bases, with 5 bases of the junction left unmatched. This clonotype was found many times. The antigen remains unidentified. What was amplified from RNA transcripts were TCR beta CDR3 regions. The primer set for the first-round RT-PCR of the TCR CDR3 was HTBI. In TCRdb, the multiplex PCR reads were re-called with MiXCR into one record per CDR3 protein. The sample has 550,000 to 600,000 distinct CDR3 sequences; around 15% are singletons. Extraction of PBMCs used around 9.6 ml of fresh peripheral blood. This clonotype was obtained from a woman younger than 30 with Graves' hyperthyroidism. The J gene is TRBJ2-2, the V gene TRBV12-3 or TRBV12-4; TRBD1 agrees at 7 bases. Sequenced sample: blood. The CDR3 is CASSSTGTGELFF. In nucleotides, the CDR3 is TGTGCCAGCTCATCGACAGGGACCGGGGAGCTGTTTTTT.